These 21 T cell receptor beta chains were sequenced from one sample in a study of neoadjuvant anti-PD-1 for oral cavity cancer. Generated by immunoSEQ multiplex PCR, the TCRdb table keeps only in-frame clones and is missing some. The sample lists around 81,000 clones, about 80% seen once, with over 2.5% in the top ten. Here the sequenced sample was PBMCs, taken before nivolumab (anti-PD-1) treatment. Receptor source: a person aged 35-79 years with oral cavity squamous cell carcinoma.

The chain uses TRBV6-6 and TRBJ2-7; perhaps TRBD1 as D (6 bases). Germline loops: CDR1 MNHNY, CDR2 SVGAGI (reference sequence). Trimming cost V 6 bases and J 3 bases, with 15 bases left between them. The CDR3 is 14 residues long. The CDR3 sequence: CASSRRQESYEQYF. CDR3 DNA sequence: TGTGCCAGCAGCCGGAGACAGGAGAGCTACGAGCAGTACTTC.

The J gene is TRBJ2-5, the V gene TRBV2; D is possibly TRBD2 (6 bases). There are 15 residues in the CDR3. The germline V gene has CDR1 SNHLY and CDR2 FYNNEI. Deletions cut 4 bases from V and 0 bases from J, with 12 bases between. The CDR3 bases are TGTGCCAGCAGTGTGGGAGCGGGCAACCAAGAGACCCAGTACTTC. Amino acids: CASSVGAGNQETQYF.

The chain uses TRBV30 and TRBJ2-5; no reliable D call. Trimming shortened V by 1 base and J by 3 bases, and 12 bases separated the two germline ends. CDR1 and CDR2 (germline): GTSNPN, SVGIG (reference sequence). The CDR3 runs to 14 residues. The CDR3 here is CAWSGGDTEETQYF. The CDR3 DNA is TGTGCCTGGAGTGGCGGAGACACAGAAGAGACCCAGTACTTC.

The chain employs TRBV28 and TRBJ2-7, with TRBD1 matching over 8 bases. Germline CDR1 MDHEN, CDR2 SYDVKM. The CDR3 loop spans 14 amino acids. V shed 2 bases and J 3 bases; nucleotides not matched to a gene: 3. The CDR3 is CASSLHRGIYEQYF. The CDR3 nucleotides are TGTGCCAGCAGTTTACACAGGGGGATCTACGAGCAGTACTTC.

The chain carries TRBV4-2 and TRBJ2-7; 15 bases are a match to TRBD2. The length of the CDR3 is 17 residues. In germline, CDR1 is LGHNA, CDR2 YNFKEQ. V shed 4 bases, J shed 0 bases, and the junction held 4 bases outside the gene matches. CDR3 bases: TGTGCCAGCAGCCGCGGACTAGCGGGAGGGGGCTCCTACGAGCAGTACTTC. Its translation: CASSRGLAGGGSYEQYF.

This clone has more than one count but fewer than ten. The CDR3 region is CARSFCPNYGYTF. CDR3 DNA sequence: TGTGCCAGAAGCTTCTGCCCTAACTATGGCTACACCTTC. The chain couples TRBV5-3 to TRBJ1-2, with D uncertain. TRBV5-3 is labeled an ORF, and its function is uncertain. The CDR3 runs to 13 residues. Trimming took off 2 bases at V and 0 bases at J, with 5 bases between the two ends.

This clone showed up just a few times. V and J are TRBV30 and TRBJ1-5; 7 positions agree with TRBD1. The CDR3 spans 15 residues. CDR1 is GTSNPN, CDR2 SVGIG, per germline (reference sequence). V dropped 5 bases and J dropped 0; count of bases not matched to a gene: 7. The CDR3 bases are TGTGCCTGGGGCGGGACAGTAAATAGCAATCAGCCCCAGCATTTT. It yields the protein CAWGGTVNSNQPQHF.

The chain combines TRBV25-1 with TRBJ2-5; 9 bases line up with TRBD1. V was clipped by 3 bases and J by 1 base; unmatched bases: 9. Germline lookup yields CDR1 MGHDK and CDR2 SYGVNS. This CDR3 is built from 17 residues. This CDR3 reads CASSDPPHRGRQETQYF. The CDR3, as DNA: TGTGCCAGCAGTGACCCCCCTCACAGGGGGCGCCAAGAGACCCAGTACTTC.

The chain employs TRBV30 and TRBJ2-7; D might be TRBD2 (6 bases). There are 13 residues in the CDR3. The germline V and J ends were trimmed by 7 bases and 1 base, with 14 bases remaining between them. The V gene's germline CDR1 is GTSNPN and CDR2 SVGIG (reference sequence). The CDR3: CAFSSGESYEQYF. In DNA, the CDR3 is TGTGCCTTCTCTTCGGGAGAGTCCTACGAGCAGTACTTC.

The rearrangement uses TRBV2 and TRBJ1-2, with TRBD1 matching over 7 bases. The trim removed 5 bases at V and 3 bases at J, leaving 9 bases unmatched. Germline assignment: CDR1 SNHLY and CDR2 FYNNEI. This CDR3 has 15 amino acids. CDR3 nucleotide sequence: TGTGCCAGCAGTCTGGGACAGCGGCTCGACTATGGCTACACCTTC. Translation: CASSLGQRLDYGYTF.

In this sample, this clone turned up once. The chain joins TRBV6-4 to TRBJ2-2; a weak D match, TRBD1 (7 bases). Germline CDR1 is MRHNA and CDR2 is SNTAGT. CDR3 size: 15 residues. The germline V and J ends were trimmed by 4 bases and 5 bases, with 14 bases remaining between them. The DNA for the CDR3 is TGTGCCAGCAGTGCCAACAGGGGAGGAACCGGGGAGCTGTTTTTT. Protein product: CASSANRGGTGELFF.

J is TRBJ2-3 and V is TRBV5-1; TRBD1 matches 10 bases. V lost 4 bases and J lost 4; bases outside the gene matches: 3. Germline CDR1 is SGHRS and CDR2 is YFSETQ. The CDR3 contains 14 residues. This CDR3 is CASSQGQGADTQYF. CDR3 nucleotides: TGCGCCAGCAGCCAAGGACAGGGGGCAGATACGCAGTATTTT.

The chain is built from TRBV15 and TRBJ2-3, with D uncertain. Germline CDR1 LNHNV, CDR2 YYDKDF (reference sequence). V lost 0 bases, J lost 3 bases, and 4 bases lay in between. The CDR3 runs to 13 residues. CDR3 amino acids: CATSRERTDTQYF. CDR3 nucleotides: TGTGCCACCAGCAGAGAAAGAACAGATACGCAGTATTTT. Full variable domain (rest looked up from reference TRBV15 and TRBJ2-3): DAMVIQNPRYQVTQFGKPVTLSCSQTLNHNVMYWYQQKSSQAPKLLFHYYDKDFNNEADTPDNFQSRRPNTSFCFLDIRSPGLGDTAMYLCATSRERTDTQYFGPGTRLTVL.

The chain has TRBV30 and TRBJ2-3; 11 bases fit TRBD2. In germline, CDR1 is GTSNPN, CDR2 SVGIG (reference sequence). There are 17 residues in the CDR3. The trim removed 0 bases at V and 0 bases at J, leaving 5 bases unmatched. CDR3 nucleotides: TGTGCCTGGAGTGTCTCGACTAGCGGGGCAAGCACAGATACGCAGTATTTT. Amino acids: CAWSVSTSGASTDTQYF.

The chain carries TRBV10-3 and TRBJ1-4; the D gene is possibly TRBD1 (5 bases). The CDR3 extends over 15 amino acids. Trimming stripped 0 bases from V and 7 bases from J, with 12 bases between. Germline-derived CDR1 and CDR2 are ENHRY and SYGVKD. CDR3 nucleotide sequence: TGTGCCATCAGTGAGTCGAATGGGGGGAGTGAAAAACTGTTTTTT. Translating it yields CAISESNGGSEKLFF.

This clone was seen only a few times. The chain is built from TRBV5-1 and TRBJ2-7, with 12 positions matching TRBD2. The CDR3 spans 16 residues. The germline V gene has CDR1 SGHRS and CDR2 YFSETQ. V gave up 0 bases and J gave up 5 bases; unmatched junction bases: 6. The CDR3: CASSLGSSGRDDEQYF. In nucleotides, the CDR3 is TGCGCCAGCAGCTTGGGGTCTAGCGGGAGGGACGACGAGCAGTACTTC.

V is TRBV15 and J is TRBJ2-7; the D gene is possibly TRBD1 (5 bases). Trimming cost V 5 bases and J 2 bases, with 13 bases left between them. Germline assignment: CDR1 LNHNV and CDR2 YYDKDF (reference sequence). This CDR3 spans 14 amino acids. For the CDR3, the DNA is TGTGCCACCAGCGCCTGGACACAGACCTACGAGCAGTACTTC. This translates into CATSAWTQTYEQYF.

J is TRBJ1-1 and V is TRBV28, with a weak D call TRBD1 (6 bases). The CDR3 consists of 15 residues. Trimming removed 5 bases from V and 1 base from J, with 14 bases in between. Germline V CDR1 and CDR2: MDHEN, SYDVKM. The CDR3 DNA follows: TGTGCCAGCAGTCAAACAACAGGGTGGAACACTGAAGCTTTCTTT. Amino acids: CASSQTTGWNTEAFF.

The chain recombines TRBV9 with TRBJ2-1, with 9 bases identical to TRBD2. Germline lookup yields CDR1 SGDLS and CDR2 YYNGEE. This CDR3 region has 19 residues. Trimming removed 1 base from V and 4 bases from J; junction bases left unmatched: 15. CDR3 loop: CASSVPQIDTSGLYNEQFF. The CDR3 nucleotides read TGTGCCAGCAGCGTACCCCAGATAGACACTAGCGGGCTATACAATGAGCAGTTCTTC.

This chain connects TRBV19 to TRBJ1-5; 7 bases match TRBD1. The V and J ends lost 3 bases and 3 bases, in that order; junction bases with no gene match: 11. The CDR3 has 17 amino acids. The germline CDR1 and CDR2 sequences are LNHDA and SQIVND (reference sequence). The CDR3 here is CASSIWGPQGYNQPQHF. The CDR3 nucleotides are TGTGCCAGTAGTATTTGGGGTCCACAGGGGTACAATCAGCCCCAGCATTTT.

This clone was found once. This chain connects TRBV14 to TRBJ1-5; 9 bases are a match to TRBD1. Germline V CDR1 and CDR2: SGHDN, FVKESK. The CDR3 has 17 residues. The V segment lost 6 bases and the J segment 1 base; nucleotides outside the gene matches: 10. The CDR3 loop is CASSYDRDRESNQPQHF. CDR3 nucleotide sequence: TGTGCCAGCAGTTACGACCGGGACAGGGAAAGCAATCAGCCCCAGCATTTT. The variable domain in full, completed from reference TRBV14 and TRBJ1-5, reads EAGVTQFPSHSVIEKGQTVTLRCDPISGHDNLYWYRRVMGKEIKFLLHFVKESKQDESGMPNNRFLAERTGGTYSTLKVQPAELEDSGVYFCASSYDRDRESNQPQHFGDGTRLSIL.